This T cell receptor (beta chain) is from a study of blood T cell repertoires in COVID-19. Across the whole study: Acute and convalescent COVID-19 specimens originated in the United States, Italy and Spain.

Source study methods: By means of reference gene primer amplification, nucleated cell counts were estimated. TCRdb's copy holds only in-frame clones and misses some; the assay was immunoSEQ multiplex PCR. V, J and clone size are those of that table, while D and trimming were read from the DNA. The top ten hold more than 0.95% of the sample, which has 310,000 or so clones, about 93% seen once. Looked up from germline, CDR1 is SGHVS and CDR2 is FQNEAQ. Germline trimming cut 1 base from V and 6 bases from J; bases unmatched to any gene: 6. This CDR3 region has 15 residues. Ages ranged from about 18 to 100 years, with residence in 20 to 30 US areas. Two negative PCRs, clearance, or symptom resolution had been documented for recovered Cohort 3 donors.

This TCR was recovered from a woman under 40 who had recovered from COVID-19. The rearrangement joins TRBV7-8 to TRBJ2-1; 7 positions agree with TRBD2. The sample consisted of PBMCs or T cells enriched from blood (not recorded which). The CDR3 here is CASSLEGPGGNEQFF. Written as DNA, the CDR3 is TGTGCCAGCAGCTTAGAGGGACCGGGGGGCAATGAGCAGTTCTTC. Looking up the rest from reference TRBV7-8 and TRBJ2-1 gives the full variable domain: GAGVSQSPRYKVAKRGQDVALRCDPISGHVSLFWYQQALGQGPEFLTYFQNEAQLDKSGLPSDRFFAERPEGSVSTLKIQRTQQEDSAVYLCASSLEGPGGNEQFFGPGTRLTVL.